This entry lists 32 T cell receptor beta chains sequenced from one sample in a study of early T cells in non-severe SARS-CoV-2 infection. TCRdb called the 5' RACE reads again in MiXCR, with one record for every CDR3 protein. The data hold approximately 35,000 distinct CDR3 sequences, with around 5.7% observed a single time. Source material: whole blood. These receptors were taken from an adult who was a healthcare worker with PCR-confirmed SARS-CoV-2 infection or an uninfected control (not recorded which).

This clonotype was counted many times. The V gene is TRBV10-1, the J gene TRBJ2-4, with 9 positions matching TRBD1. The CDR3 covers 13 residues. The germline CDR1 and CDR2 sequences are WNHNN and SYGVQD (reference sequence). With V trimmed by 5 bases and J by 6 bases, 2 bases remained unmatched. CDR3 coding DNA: TGCGCCAGCAGTATGACAGGGGGAAACATTCAGTACTTC. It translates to CASSMTGGNIQYF.

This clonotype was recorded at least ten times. The CDR3, as DNA: TGCGCCAGCAGCTCGACCGGGACAGGGGGCGCTTTCACCGGCTACACCTTC. Translating gives CASSSTGTGGAFTGYTF. This chain uses TRBV5-1 with TRBJ1-2, with 12 bases identical to TRBD1. Germline loops: CDR1 SGHRS, CDR2 YFSETQ. V was clipped by 3 bases and J by 8 bases; unmatched bases: 14. This CDR3 has 17 residues.

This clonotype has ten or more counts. CDR3 protein: CASSFTGQGQPQHF. CDR3 sequence (DNA): TGTGCCAGCAGTTTCACAGGACAAGGTCAGCCCCAGCATTTT. The chain joins TRBV6-5 to TRBJ1-5, with D possibly TRBD1 on 5 matching bases. CDR3 length: 14 residues. Germline CDR1 is MNHEY and CDR2 is SVGAGI. The ends were cut back, 4 bases at V and 6 bases at J, with 13 bases in the middle.

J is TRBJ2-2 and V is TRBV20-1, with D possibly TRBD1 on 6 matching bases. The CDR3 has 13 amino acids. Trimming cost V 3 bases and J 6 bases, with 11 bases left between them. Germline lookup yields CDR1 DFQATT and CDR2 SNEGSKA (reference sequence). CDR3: CSARNQGSGELFF. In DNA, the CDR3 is TGCAGTGCTAGGAACCAGGGGTCCGGGGAGCTGTTTTTT.

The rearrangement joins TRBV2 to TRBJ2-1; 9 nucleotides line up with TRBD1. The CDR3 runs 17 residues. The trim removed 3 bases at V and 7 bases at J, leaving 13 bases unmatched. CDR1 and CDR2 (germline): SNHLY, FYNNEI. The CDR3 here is CASSEFFSGQGVNEQFF. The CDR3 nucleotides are TGTGCCAGCAGTGAGTTTTTTTCGGGACAGGGAGTAAATGAGCAGTTCTTC.

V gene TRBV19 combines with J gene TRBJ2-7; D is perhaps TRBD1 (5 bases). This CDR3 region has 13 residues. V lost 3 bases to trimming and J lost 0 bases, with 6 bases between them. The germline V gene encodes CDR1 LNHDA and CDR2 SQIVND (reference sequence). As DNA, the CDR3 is TGTGCCAGTAGTATCACAGGCTCCTACGAGCAGTACTTC. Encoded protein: CASSITGSYEQYF.

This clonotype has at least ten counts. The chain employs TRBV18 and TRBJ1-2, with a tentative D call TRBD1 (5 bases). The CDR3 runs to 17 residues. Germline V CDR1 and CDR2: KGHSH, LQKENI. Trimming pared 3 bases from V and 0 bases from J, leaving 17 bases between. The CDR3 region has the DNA TGTGCCAGCTCACCGGCCAGCGGCGGGGGTTCTAACTATGGCTACACCTTC. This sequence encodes CASSPASGGGSNYGYTF.

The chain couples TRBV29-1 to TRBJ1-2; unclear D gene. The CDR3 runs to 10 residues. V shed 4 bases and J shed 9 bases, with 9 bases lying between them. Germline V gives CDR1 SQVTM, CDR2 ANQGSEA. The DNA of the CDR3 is TGCAGCGTTGTATCGGGGAGCTACACCTTC. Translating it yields CSVVSGSYTF.

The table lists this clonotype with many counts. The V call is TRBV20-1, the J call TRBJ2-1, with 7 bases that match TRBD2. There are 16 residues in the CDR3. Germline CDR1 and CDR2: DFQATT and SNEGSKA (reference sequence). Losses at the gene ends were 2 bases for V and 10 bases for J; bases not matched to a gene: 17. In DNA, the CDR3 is TGCAGTGCTAGACCATTACTAGCGTCCCCGTTAAAAGAGCAGTTCTTC. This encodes CSARPLLASPLKEQFF.

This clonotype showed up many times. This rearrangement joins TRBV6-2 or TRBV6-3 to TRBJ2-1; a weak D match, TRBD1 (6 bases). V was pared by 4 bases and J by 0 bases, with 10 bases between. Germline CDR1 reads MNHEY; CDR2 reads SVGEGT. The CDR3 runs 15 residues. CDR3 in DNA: TGTGCCAGCAGTTCTACAGGGATCTCCTACAATGAGCAGTTCTTC. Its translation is CASSSTGISYNEQFF.

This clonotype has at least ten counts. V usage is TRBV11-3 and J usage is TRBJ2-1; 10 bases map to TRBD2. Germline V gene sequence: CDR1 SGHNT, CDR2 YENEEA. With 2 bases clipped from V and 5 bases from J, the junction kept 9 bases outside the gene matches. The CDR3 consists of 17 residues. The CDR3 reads CASSLFGTSGMNNEQFF. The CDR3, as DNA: TGTGCCAGCAGCTTATTTGGTACTAGCGGGATGAACAATGAGCAGTTCTTC.

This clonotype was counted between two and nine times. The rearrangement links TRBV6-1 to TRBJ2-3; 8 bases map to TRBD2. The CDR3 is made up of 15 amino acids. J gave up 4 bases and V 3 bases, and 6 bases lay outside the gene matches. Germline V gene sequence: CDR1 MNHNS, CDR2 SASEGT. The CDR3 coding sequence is TGTGCCAGCAGTGATAGGCTAGCGGGCTCAGATACGCAGTATTTT. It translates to CASSDRLAGSDTQYF.

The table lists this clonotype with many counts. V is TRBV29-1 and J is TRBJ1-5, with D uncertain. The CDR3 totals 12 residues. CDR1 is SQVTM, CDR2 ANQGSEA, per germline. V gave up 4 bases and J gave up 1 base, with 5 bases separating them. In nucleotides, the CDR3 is TGCAGCGTTGCGGACAGCAATCAGCCCCAGCATTTT. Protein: CSVADSNQPQHF.

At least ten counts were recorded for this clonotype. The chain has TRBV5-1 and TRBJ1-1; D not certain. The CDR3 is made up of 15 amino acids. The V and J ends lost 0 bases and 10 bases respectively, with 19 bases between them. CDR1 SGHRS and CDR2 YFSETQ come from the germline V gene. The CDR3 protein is CASSLDAGLSVGAFF. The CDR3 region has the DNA TGCGCCAGCAGCTTGGATGCCGGGTTGAGCGTTGGAGCTTTCTTT.

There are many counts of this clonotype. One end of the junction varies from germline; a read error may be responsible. CDR3 sequence (DNA): TGTGCCAGCAGCTTAGTTGGCCCCCATCGCACGGATACGCAGTATTTT. Translating it yields CASSLVGPHRTDTQYF. The chain links TRBV7-6 to TRBJ2-3; D ambiguous. CDR3 length: 16 amino acids. CDR1 and CDR2 (germline): SGHVS, FNYEAQ. Using reference TRBV7-6 and TRBJ2-3 for the parts outside the CDR3, the full variable domain is GAGVSQSPRYKVTKRGQDVALRCDPISGHVSLYWYRQALGQGPEFLTYFNYEAQQDKSGLPNDRFSAERPEGSISTLTIQRTEQRDSAMYRCASSLVGPHRTDTQYFGPGTRLTVL.

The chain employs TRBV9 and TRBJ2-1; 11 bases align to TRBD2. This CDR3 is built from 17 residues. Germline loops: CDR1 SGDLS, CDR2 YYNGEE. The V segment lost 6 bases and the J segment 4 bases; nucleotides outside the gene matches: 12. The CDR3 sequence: CASTLGVAGGTYNEQFF. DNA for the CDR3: TGTGCCAGCACCTTGGGGGTAGCGGGAGGGACTTACAATGAGCAGTTCTTC.

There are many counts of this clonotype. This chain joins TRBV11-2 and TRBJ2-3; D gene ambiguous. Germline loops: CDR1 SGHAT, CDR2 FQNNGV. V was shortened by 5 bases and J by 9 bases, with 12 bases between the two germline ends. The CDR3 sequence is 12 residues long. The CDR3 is CASSPPLGTQYF. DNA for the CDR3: TGTGCCAGCAGCCCACCCCTTGGGACGCAGTATTTT.

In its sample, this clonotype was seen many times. The CDR3 spells CAISDIVGGEQYF. CDR3 DNA: TGTGCCATCAGTGATATTGTGGGGGGCGAGCAGTACTTC. The chain joins TRBV10-3 to TRBJ2-7, with D perhaps matching TRBD2 (6 bases). The germline V gene encodes CDR1 ENHRY and CDR2 SYGVKD. The V gene lost 3 bases and the J gene lost 6 bases, with 12 bases spanning the gap. This CDR3 region has 13 residues.

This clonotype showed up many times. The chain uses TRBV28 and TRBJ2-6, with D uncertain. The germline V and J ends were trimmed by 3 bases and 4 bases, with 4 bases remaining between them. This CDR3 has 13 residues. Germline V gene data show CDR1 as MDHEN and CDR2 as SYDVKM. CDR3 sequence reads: CASSFYGANVLTF. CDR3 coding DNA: TGTGCCAGCAGTTTCTACGGGGCCAACGTCCTGACTTTC.

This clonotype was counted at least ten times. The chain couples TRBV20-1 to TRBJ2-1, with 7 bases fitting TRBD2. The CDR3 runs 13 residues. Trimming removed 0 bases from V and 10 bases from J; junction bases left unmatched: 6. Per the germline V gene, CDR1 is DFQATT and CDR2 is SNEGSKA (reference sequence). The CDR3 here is CSARDGRVGEQFF. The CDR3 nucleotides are TGCAGTGCTAGAGATGGGAGGGTCGGCGAGCAGTTCTTC.

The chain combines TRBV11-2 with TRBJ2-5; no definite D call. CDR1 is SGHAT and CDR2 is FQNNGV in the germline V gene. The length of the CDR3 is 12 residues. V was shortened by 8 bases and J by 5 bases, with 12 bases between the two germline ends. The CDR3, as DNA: TGTGCCAGCCAGCAGGATTTCGAGACCCAGTACTTC. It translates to CASQQDFETQYF.

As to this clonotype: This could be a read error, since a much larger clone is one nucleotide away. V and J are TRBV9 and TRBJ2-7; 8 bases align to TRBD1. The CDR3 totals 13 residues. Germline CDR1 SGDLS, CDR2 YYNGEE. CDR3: CASSPDRGYEQHF. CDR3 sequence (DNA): TGTGCCAGCAGCCCCGACAGGGGCTACGAGCAGCACTTC. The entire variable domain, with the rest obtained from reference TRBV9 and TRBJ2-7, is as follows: DSGVTQTPKHLITATGQRVTLRCSPRSGDLSVYWYQQSLDQGLQFLIQYYNGEERAKGNILERFSAQQFPDLHSELNLSSLELGDSALYFCASSPDRGYEQHFGPGTRLTVT.

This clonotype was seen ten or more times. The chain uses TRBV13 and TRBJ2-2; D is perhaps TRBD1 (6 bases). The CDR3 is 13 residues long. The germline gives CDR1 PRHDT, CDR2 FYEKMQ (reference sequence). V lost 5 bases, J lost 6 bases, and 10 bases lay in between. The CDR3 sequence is CASSQGRSGELFF. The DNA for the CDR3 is TGTGCCAGCAGCCAGGGGCGATCCGGGGAGCTGTTTTTT.

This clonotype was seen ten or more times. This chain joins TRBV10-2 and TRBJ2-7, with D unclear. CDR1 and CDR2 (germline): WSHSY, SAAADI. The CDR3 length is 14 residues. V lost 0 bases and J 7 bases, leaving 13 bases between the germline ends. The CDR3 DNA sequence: TGCGCCAGCAGTGAGTCGATTAGGGCCGGAGAGCAGTACGTC. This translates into CASSESIRAGEQYV.

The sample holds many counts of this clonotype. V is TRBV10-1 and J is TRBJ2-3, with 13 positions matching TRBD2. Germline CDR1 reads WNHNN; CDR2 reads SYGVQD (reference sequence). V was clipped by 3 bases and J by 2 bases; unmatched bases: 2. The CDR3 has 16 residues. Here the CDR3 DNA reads TGCGCCAGCAGTGACGGACTAGCGGGAGACACAGATACGCAGTATTTT. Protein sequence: CASSDGLAGDTDTQYF.

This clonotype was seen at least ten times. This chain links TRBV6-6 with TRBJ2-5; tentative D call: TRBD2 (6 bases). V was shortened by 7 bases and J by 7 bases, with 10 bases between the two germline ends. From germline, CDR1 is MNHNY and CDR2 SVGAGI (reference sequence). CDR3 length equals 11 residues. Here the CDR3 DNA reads TGTGCCAGCACCCCCGGGGGGACCCAGTACTTC. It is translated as CASTPGGTQYF.

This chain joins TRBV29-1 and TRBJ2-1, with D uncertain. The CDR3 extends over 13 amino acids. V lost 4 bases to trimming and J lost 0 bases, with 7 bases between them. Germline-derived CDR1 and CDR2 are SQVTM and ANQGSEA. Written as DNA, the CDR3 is TGCAGCGTTGTGTGGAGCTCCTACAATGAGCAGTTCTTC. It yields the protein CSVVWSSYNEQFF.

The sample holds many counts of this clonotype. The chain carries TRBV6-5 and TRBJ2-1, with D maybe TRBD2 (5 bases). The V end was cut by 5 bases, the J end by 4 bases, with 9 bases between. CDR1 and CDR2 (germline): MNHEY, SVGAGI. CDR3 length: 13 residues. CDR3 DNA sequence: TGTGCCAGCAGTCGGACTGGTTACAATGAGCAGTTCTTC. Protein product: CASSRTGYNEQFF.

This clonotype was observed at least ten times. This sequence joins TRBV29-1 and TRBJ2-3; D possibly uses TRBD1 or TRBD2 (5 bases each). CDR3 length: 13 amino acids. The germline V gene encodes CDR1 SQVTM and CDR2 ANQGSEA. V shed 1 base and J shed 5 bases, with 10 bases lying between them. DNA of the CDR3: TGCAGCGTTGAAGTCGGGACGGGAGATACGCAGTATTTT. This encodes CSVEVGTGDTQYF.

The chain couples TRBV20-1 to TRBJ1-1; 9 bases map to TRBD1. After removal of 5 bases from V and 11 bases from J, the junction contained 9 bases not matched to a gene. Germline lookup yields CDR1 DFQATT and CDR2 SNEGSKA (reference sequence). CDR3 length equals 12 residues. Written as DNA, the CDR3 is TGCAGTGCTGCCGGGACAGGGAGTAGGGCTTTCTTT. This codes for CSAAGTGSRAFF.

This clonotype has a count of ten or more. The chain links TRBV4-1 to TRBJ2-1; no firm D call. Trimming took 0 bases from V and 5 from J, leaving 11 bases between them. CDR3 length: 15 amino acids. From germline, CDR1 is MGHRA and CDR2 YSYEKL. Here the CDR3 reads CASSQEQVPNNEQFF. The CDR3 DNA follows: TGCGCCAGCAGCCAAGAGCAGGTTCCGAACAATGAGCAGTTCTTC.

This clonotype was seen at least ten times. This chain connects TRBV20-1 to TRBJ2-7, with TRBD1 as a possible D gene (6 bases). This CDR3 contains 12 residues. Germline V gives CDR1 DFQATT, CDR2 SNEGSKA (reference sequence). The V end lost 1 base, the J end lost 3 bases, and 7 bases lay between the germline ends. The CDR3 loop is CSARGDNYEQYV. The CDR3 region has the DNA TGCAGTGCTAGAGGGGACAACTACGAGCAGTACGTC.